Presented here are 2 T cell receptor beta chains from one specimen sequenced in a study of blood T cell repertoires in COVID-19. Generated by immunoSEQ multiplex PCR, the TCRdb table keeps only in-frame clones and is missing some. The table has about 250,000 clones, roughly 90% seen once; the top ten hold roughly 9%. Sequenced: PBMCs or T cells enriched from blood (not recorded which). The receptors stem from a man aged 35 to 55 who had recovered from COVID-19.

The chain joins TRBV13 to TRBJ2-7; maybe TRBD2 (5 bases). CDR3 length equals 15 residues. Germline CDR1 and CDR2: PRHDT and FYEKMQ (reference sequence). V was pared by 0 bases and J by 3 bases, with 12 bases between. The DNA for the CDR3 is TGTGCCAGCAGCTTAGGGCGGGTTCTCAACTACGAGCAGTACTTC. Amino acids: CASSLGRVLNYEQYF.

The rearrangement uses TRBV11-1 and TRBJ2-5; D unresolved. V lost 5 bases and J lost 5, with 18 bases in between. The CDR3 is 15 residues long. CDR1 and CDR2 (germline): SGHAT, FQDESV (reference sequence). CDR3 in DNA: TGTGCCAGCAGCGATAACTACGTCCCCGGGGAGACCCAGTACTTC. It translates to CASSDNYVPGETQYF.